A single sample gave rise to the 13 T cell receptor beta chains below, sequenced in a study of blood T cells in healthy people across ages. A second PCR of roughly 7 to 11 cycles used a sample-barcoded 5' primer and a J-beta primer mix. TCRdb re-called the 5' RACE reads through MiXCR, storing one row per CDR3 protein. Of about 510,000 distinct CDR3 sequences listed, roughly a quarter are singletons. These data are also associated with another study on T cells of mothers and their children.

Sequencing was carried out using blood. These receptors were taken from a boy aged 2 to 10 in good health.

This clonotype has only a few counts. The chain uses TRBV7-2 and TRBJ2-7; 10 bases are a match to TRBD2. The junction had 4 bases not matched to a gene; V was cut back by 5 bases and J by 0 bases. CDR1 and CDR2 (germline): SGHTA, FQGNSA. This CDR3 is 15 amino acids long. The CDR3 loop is CASSTLAGGSYEQYF. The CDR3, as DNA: TGTGCCAGCAGCACCTTAGCGGGGGGCTCCTACGAGCAGTACTTC. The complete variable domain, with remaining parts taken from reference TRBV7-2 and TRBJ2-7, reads GAGVSQSPSNKVTEKGKDVELRCDPISGHTALYWYRQSLGQGLEFLIYFQGNSAPDKSGLPSDRFSAERTGGSVSTLTIQRTQQEDSAVYLCASSTLAGGSYEQYFGPGTRLTVT.

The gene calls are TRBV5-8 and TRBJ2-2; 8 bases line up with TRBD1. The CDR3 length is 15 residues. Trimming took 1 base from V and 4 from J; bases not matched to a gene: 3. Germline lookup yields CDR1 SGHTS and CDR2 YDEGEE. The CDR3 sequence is CASSLRRGLTGELFF. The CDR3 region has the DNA TGTGCCAGCAGCTTGCGCAGGGGGCTCACCGGGGAGCTGTTTTTT.

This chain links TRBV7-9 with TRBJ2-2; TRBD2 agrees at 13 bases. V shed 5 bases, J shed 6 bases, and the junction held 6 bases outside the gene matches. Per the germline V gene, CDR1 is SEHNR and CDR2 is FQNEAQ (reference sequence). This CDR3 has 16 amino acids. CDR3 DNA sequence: TGTGCCAGCAGCCCTACTAGCGGGAGGGCCCCCGGGGAGCTGTTTTTT. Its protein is CASSPTSGRAPGELFF.

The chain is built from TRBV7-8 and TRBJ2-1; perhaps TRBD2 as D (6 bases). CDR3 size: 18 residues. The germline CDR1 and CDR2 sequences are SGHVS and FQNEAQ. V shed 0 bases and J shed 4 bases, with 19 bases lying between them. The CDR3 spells CASSLARLGGMVYNEQFF. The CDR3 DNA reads TGTGCCAGCAGCTTAGCTCGCCTTGGCGGGATGGTTTACAATGAGCAGTTCTTC.

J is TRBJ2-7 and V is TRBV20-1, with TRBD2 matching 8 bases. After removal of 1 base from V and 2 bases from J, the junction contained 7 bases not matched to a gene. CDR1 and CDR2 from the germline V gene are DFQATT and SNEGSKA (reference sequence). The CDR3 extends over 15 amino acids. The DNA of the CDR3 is TGCAGTGCTAGAGTCGGTACGGGGGGGCCCTACGAGCAGTACTTC. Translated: CSARVGTGGPYEQYF.

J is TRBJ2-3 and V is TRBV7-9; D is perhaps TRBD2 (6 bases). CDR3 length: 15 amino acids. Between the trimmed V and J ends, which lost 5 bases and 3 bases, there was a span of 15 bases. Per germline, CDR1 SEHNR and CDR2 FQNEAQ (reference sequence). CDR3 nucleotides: TGTGCCAGCAGCCCCATTTTCGGAGGGACAGATACGCAGTATTTT. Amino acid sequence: CASSPIFGGTDTQYF.

The CDR3 nucleotides read TGTGCCAGCAGCCCGGGAGGGGGGGGCTACGAGCAGTACTTC. Translation: CASSPGGGGYEQYF. This chain links TRBV5-4 with TRBJ2-7; 8 positions match TRBD2. The CDR3 has 14 residues. Per the germline V gene, CDR1 is SGHNT and CDR2 is YYREEE (reference sequence). Trimming at V came to 4 bases and at J to 3 bases, leaving 6 bases not matched to a gene.

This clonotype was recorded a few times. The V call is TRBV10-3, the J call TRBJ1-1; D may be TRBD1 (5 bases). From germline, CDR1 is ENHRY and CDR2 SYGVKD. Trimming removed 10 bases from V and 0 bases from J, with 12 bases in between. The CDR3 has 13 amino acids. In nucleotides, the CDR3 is TGTGCCAACGGGCGGGGGGTGAACACTGAAGCTTTCTTT. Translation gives CANGRGVNTEAFF.

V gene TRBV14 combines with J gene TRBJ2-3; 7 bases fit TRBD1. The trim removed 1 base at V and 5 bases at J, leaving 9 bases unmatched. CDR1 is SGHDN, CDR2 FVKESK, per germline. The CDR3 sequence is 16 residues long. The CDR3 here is CASSQVDRALKDTQYF. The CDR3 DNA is TGTGCCAGCAGCCAAGTAGACAGGGCCTTAAAAGATACGCAGTATTTT.

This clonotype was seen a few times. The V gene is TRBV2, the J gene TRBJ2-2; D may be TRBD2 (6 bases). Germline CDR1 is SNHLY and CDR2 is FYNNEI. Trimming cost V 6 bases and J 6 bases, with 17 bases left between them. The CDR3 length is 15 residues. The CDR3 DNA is TGTGCCAGCAGCCTCCGGTCCCTAGCGTCCGGGGAGCTGTTTTTT. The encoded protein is CASSLRSLASGELFF.

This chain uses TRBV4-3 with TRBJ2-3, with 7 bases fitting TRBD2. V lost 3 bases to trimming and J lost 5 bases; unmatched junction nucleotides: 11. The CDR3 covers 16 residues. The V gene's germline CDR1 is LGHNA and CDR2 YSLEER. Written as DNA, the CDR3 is TGCGCCAGCAGCCACGTTCGGGAGGAGATAGGAGATACGCAGTATTTT. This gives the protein CASSHVREEIGDTQYF.

DNA of the CDR3: TGTGCCAGCAGTTTGGGGGTCGCGAGTGAAGCTTTCTTT. Translated, it gives CASSLGVASEAFF. The chain joins TRBV12-3 or TRBV12-4 to TRBJ1-1; D is possibly TRBD1 (5 bases). The V end was cut by 3 bases, the J end by 7 bases, with 12 bases between. The CDR3 runs to 13 residues.

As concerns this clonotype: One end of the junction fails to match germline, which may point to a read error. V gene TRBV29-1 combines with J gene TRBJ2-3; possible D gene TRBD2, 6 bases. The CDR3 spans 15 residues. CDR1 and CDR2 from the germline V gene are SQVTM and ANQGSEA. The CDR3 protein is CSVGLAERLTNTQYF. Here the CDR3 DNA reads TGCAGCGTGGGGTTAGCGGAAAGACTCACAAATACGCAGTATTTT.